Detailed here is one TCR beta chain. Its antigen is currently unknown. The data are from a study of OX40 agonist ivuxolimab in advanced cancers. With 8 bases removed from V and 2 bases from J, the gap between germline ends came to 9 bases. Germline V gene sequence: CDR1 ENHRY, CDR2 SYGVKD. CDR3 length: 12 residues. Study-level points and caveats: With doses of 0.1 to 3.0 mg/kg, CD4+ and CD8+ blood T cells had undergone clonal expansion by week 6.

Sequencing was performed with immunoSEQ multiplex PCR; in TCRdb, only in-frame clones are kept and a portion is missing. In the table there are approximately 82,000 clones, under 90% of which are singletons. This TCR was sampled from an adult with an advanced solid tumor such as melanoma, head and neck, liver or kidney cancer. The specimen was CD4+ or CD8+ T cells sorted from blood, collected in a trial of the OX40 agonist ivuxolimab. The chain links TRBV10-3 to TRBJ2-5; D possibly corresponds to TRBD1 (6 bases). The CDR3 sequence is CAIGQKQETQYF. DNA for the CDR3: TGTGCCATCGGACAGAAGCAAGAGACCCAGTACTTC.